Listed here are 29 T cell receptor beta chains from one sample, sequenced in a study of blood T cell repertoires in COVID-19. The assay was immunoSEQ multiplex PCR, and TCRdb's table has in-frame clones only and misses some. The data show roughly 90,000 clones, over 75% seen once. The sequenced material came from peripheral blood. The receptor source for this set is a woman between 65 and 79 years old with acute or convalescent COVID-19.

The J gene is TRBJ1-5, the V gene TRBV4-1; D is ambiguous. Trimming cost V 0 bases and J 3 bases, with 9 bases left between them. CDR1 and CDR2 (germline): MGHRA, YSYEKL. The CDR3 has 15 amino acids. The CDR3 nucleotides read TGCGCCAGCAGCCAAGATGTCGGGGACAATCAGCCCCAGCATTTT. It encodes CASSQDVGDNQPQHF.

The chain is built from TRBV21-1 and TRBJ1-1; TRBD1 is the table's D call, not checked against the DNA. TRBV21-1 is a pseudogene. The CDR3 runs 16 residues. The CDR3: CASSKLRDRGNTEAFF. The CDR3 DNA follows: TGTGCCAGCAGCAAATTAAGGGACAGGGGTAACACTGAAGCTTTCTTT.

This sequence joins TRBV6-1 and TRBJ1-4; D gene uncertain. This CDR3 is 15 amino acids long. V lost 0 bases to trimming and J lost 0 bases, with 5 bases between them. The germline gives CDR1 MNHNS, CDR2 SASEGT. This CDR3 reads CASSEAQATNEKLFF. CDR3 coding DNA: TGTGCCAGCAGTGAAGCTCAGGCAACTAATGAAAAACTGTTTTTT.

The chain combines TRBV7-9 with TRBJ1-3; TRBD1 might be the D (5 bases). Germline CDR1 is SEHNR and CDR2 is FQNEAQ (reference sequence). Trimming stripped 5 bases from V and 4 bases from J, with 15 bases between. The CDR3 length is 15 residues. The CDR3 DNA follows: TGTGCCAGCAGCCCGGCGACGGGGGACGGAAACACCATATATTTT. Translated, it gives CASSPATGDGNTIYF.

There are a few counts of this clone. The V call is TRBV12-3 or TRBV12-4, the J call TRBJ1-1; 9 nucleotides align to TRBD1. Losses at the gene ends were 6 bases for V and 7 bases for J; bases not matched to a gene: 6. The CDR3 sequence is 13 residues long. Here the CDR3 reads CASRLGQGNEAFF. The DNA of the CDR3 is TGTGCCAGCAGGCTGGGACAGGGCAATGAAGCTTTCTTT.

The table lists this clone with a count of one. The chain has TRBV5-1 and TRBJ1-1; TRBD1 is a possible D gene (5 bases). The CDR3 is 11 residues long. Germline assignment: CDR1 SGHRS and CDR2 YFSETQ. V was clipped by 7 bases and J by 5 bases, with 9 bases between them. CDR3 amino acids: CASGAGTEAFF. CDR3 in DNA: TGCGCCAGCGGGGCAGGGACTGAAGCTTTCTTT.

In its sample, this clone was seen once. V and J are TRBV6-2 or TRBV6-3 and TRBJ1-4, with 8 bases lining up with TRBD1. After removal of 6 bases from V and 8 bases from J, the junction contained 14 bases not matched to a gene. Germline V gives CDR1 MNHEY, CDR2 SVGEGT. The CDR3 runs to 16 residues. CDR3 protein: CASSDMPQGAEEKLFF. The CDR3 DNA reads as TGTGCCAGCAGCGATATGCCGCAGGGGGCGGAGGAAAAACTGTTTTTT.

The gene calls are TRBV27 and TRBJ2-5; possibly TRBD2 for D (6 bases). Germline loops: CDR1 MNHEY, CDR2 SMNVEV (reference sequence). The CDR3 totals 13 residues. The V and J ends lost 10 bases and 1 base respectively, with 13 bases between them. CDR3 coding DNA: TGTGCCACTAGACGGGAGATCCAAGAGACCCAGTACTTC. Protein sequence: CATRREIQETQYF.

CDR3 loop: CASSPGGARSTEAFF. The DNA for the CDR3 is TGTGCCAGCAGTCCGGGAGGGGCGCGTTCCACTGAAGCTTTCTTT. The V call is TRBV28, the J call TRBJ1-1; D may be TRBD1 (5 bases). Germline CDR1 and CDR2: MDHEN and SYDVKM. This CDR3 is built from 15 residues. V was clipped by 5 bases and J by 4 bases, with 17 bases between them.

V and J are TRBV6-5 and TRBJ2-7; 10 bases agree with TRBD1. This CDR3 is built from 15 residues. Germline assignment: CDR1 MNHEY and CDR2 SVGAGI. V was pared by 5 bases and J by 4 bases, with 8 bases of the junction left unmatched. The CDR3 loop is CASSLSGTGAYEQYF. The DNA for the CDR3 is TGTGCCAGCAGTCTGTCCGGGACAGGGGCGTACGAGCAGTACTTC.

The rearrangement uses TRBV27 and TRBJ2-5, with 8 bases aligning to TRBD1. The CDR3 has 15 residues. Germline values: CDR1 MNHEY, CDR2 SMNVEV (reference sequence). V was clipped by 4 bases and J by 0 bases; unmatched bases: 4. The CDR3 DNA follows: TGTGCCAGCAGTTCGACAGGGGCCTACCAAGAGACCCAGTACTTC. Translated, it gives CASSSTGAYQETQYF.

The chain is built from TRBV6-5 and TRBJ1-6; possibly TRBD1 for D (5 bases). V dropped 2 bases and J dropped 6 bases, with 5 bases sitting between them. Germline CDR1 reads MNHEY; CDR2 reads SVGAGI. The CDR3 spans 13 residues. CDR3: CASSYRGNSPLHF. CDR3 coding DNA: TGTGCCAGCAGTTACAGGGGTAATTCACCCCTCCACTTT.

Only one count was recorded for this clone. The chain couples TRBV28 to TRBJ1-5, with D tentatively TRBD1 (5 bases). The CDR3 has 16 amino acids. Germline V gene lookup returns CDR1 MDHEN and CDR2 SYDVKM. V was clipped by 3 bases and J by 6 bases, with 18 bases between them. The CDR3 region has the DNA TGTGCCAGCAGTTTCCCTCAGGGATGGGTGGGTCAGCCCCAGCATTTT. This codes for CASSFPQGWVGQPQHF.

V gene TRBV5-5 combines with J gene TRBJ1-4; D ambiguous. The CDR3 length is 16 residues. The V end was cut by 0 bases, the J end by 0 bases, with 9 bases between. Germline loops: CDR1 SGHKS, CDR2 YYEKEE (reference sequence). The CDR3 spells CASSLDGSATNEKLFF. CDR3 in DNA: TGTGCCAGCAGCTTGGATGGGAGTGCAACTAATGAAAAACTGTTTTTT.

The V call is TRBV30, the J call TRBJ2-7, with unresolved D. V was cut by 1 base and J by 3 bases, with 10 bases left in between. Germline-derived CDR1 and CDR2 are GTSNPN and SVGIG (reference sequence). This CDR3 region has 13 residues. The CDR3 coding sequence is TGTGCCTGGAGTGCATGGAGTAACTACGAGCAGTACTTC. Its translation is CAWSAWSNYEQYF.

This clone was detected a few times. V gene TRBV7-3 combines with J gene TRBJ2-2; the D is unclear. Between the trimmed V and J ends, which lost 9 bases and 4 bases, there was a span of 12 bases. This CDR3 region has 13 residues. Germline CDR1 and CDR2: SGHTA and FQGTGA. CDR3 nucleotides: TGTGCCAGTGAGGAGAGAGGCACCGGGGAGCTGTTTTTT. This gives the protein CASEERGTGELFF.

This clone was recorded a few times. The CDR3 DNA reads TGCGCCAGCAGCCAAGAAACCGGGAAGCAGTACTTC. As protein: CASSQETGKQYF. The rearrangement uses TRBV4-1 and TRBJ2-7, with D tentatively TRBD2 (5 bases). Deletions cut 0 bases from V and 8 bases from J, with 8 bases between. The CDR3 has 12 amino acids. Germline values: CDR1 MGHRA, CDR2 YSYEKL.

This chain joins TRBV2 and TRBJ2-1; possible D gene TRBD1, 5 bases. V was trimmed by 3 bases and J by 7 bases, leaving 13 bases between them. The CDR3 runs 14 residues. Germline V gives CDR1 SNHLY, CDR2 FYNNEI. CDR3 DNA: TGTGCCAGCAGTGAGCAGACAGTGGGGAATGAGCAGTTCTTC. Amino acids: CASSEQTVGNEQFF. Full variable domain (remainder filled in from reference TRBV2 and TRBJ2-1): EPEVTQTPSHQVTQMGQEVILRCVPISNHLYFYWYRQILGQKVEFLVSFYNNEISEKSEIFDDQFSVERPDGSNFTLKIRSTKLEDSAMYFCASSEQTVGNEQFFGPGTRLTVL.

The rearrangement links TRBV19 to TRBJ1-6; TRBD1 matches at 10 bases. CDR3 size: 15 residues. The germline CDR1 and CDR2 sequences are LNHDA and SQIVND (reference sequence). The V segment lost 5 bases and the J segment 10 bases; nucleotides outside the gene matches: 8. The chain's CDR3 is CASSSGQGGRSPLHF. CDR3 nucleotide sequence: TGTGCCAGTAGTTCTGGACAGGGGGGCAGGTCACCCCTCCACTTT.

The chain joins TRBV2 to TRBJ1-5; 9 bases line up with TRBD1. The CDR3 length is 14 residues. The J segment lost 3 bases and the V segment lost 6 bases, leaving 3 bases of the junction unmatched. The germline gives CDR1 SNHLY, CDR2 FYNNEI. Here the CDR3 reads CASSRDRDNQPQHF. The CDR3 DNA reads TGTGCCAGCAGCAGGGACAGGGACAATCAGCCCCAGCATTTT. Looking up the rest from reference TRBV2 and TRBJ1-5 gives the full variable domain: EPEVTQTPSHQVTQMGQEVILRCVPISNHLYFYWYRQILGQKVEFLVSFYNNEISEKSEIFDDQFSVERPDGSNFTLKIRSTKLEDSAMYFCASSRDRDNQPQHFGDGTRLSIL.

The chain joins TRBV29-1 to TRBJ2-1; TRBD2 aligns across 8 bases. CDR3 size: 16 residues. The V gene's germline CDR1 is SQVTM and CDR2 ANQGSEA. The J segment lost 4 bases and the V segment lost 5 bases, leaving 13 bases of the junction unmatched. This CDR3 reads CSVYSGGAGSYNEQFF. The CDR3 bases are TGCAGCGTTTACAGCGGGGGCGCAGGGAGTTACAATGAGCAGTTCTTC.

CDR3 in amino acids: CATTEVGGSIQYF. Written as DNA, the CDR3 is TGTGCCACCACCGAGGTGGGGGGGAGCATTCAGTACTTC. The chain combines TRBV15 with TRBJ2-4; 7 bases fit TRBD2. V shed 7 bases, J shed 9 bases, and the junction held 9 bases outside the gene matches. Germline CDR1 LNHNV, CDR2 YYDKDF (reference sequence). The CDR3 length is 13 residues.

CDR3 bases: TGCAGTGTCGGCAGGGTCTCCGAAGCTTTCTTT. Its protein is CSVGRVSEAFF. The chain uses TRBV20-1 and TRBJ1-1, with a possible D match to TRBD1 (5 bases). The CDR3 is 11 residues long. Germline assignment: CDR1 DFQATT and CDR2 SNEGSKA (reference sequence). V was pared by 7 bases and J by 8 bases, with 14 bases between.

The chain uses TRBV30 and TRBJ1-2, with no clear D. The germline V and J ends were trimmed by 2 bases and 4 bases, with 11 bases remaining between them. The CDR3 totals 13 residues. Germline V gene lookup returns CDR1 GTSNPN and CDR2 SVGIG (reference sequence). The CDR3 DNA sequence: TGTGCCTGGAGTACTCTAGATGGCTATGGCTACACCTTC. This encodes CAWSTLDGYGYTF.

The V and J genes are TRBV6-5 and TRBJ2-2; TRBD1 is a possible D gene (6 bases). CDR3 length: 15 residues. Per the germline V gene, CDR1 is MNHEY and CDR2 is SVGAGI. The germline V and J ends were trimmed by 2 bases and 3 bases, with 10 bases remaining between them. The CDR3 DNA is TGTGCCAGCAGTTACGCGACAGGATACACCGGGGAGCTGTTTTTT. Its translation: CASSYATGYTGELFF.

The chain is built from TRBV5-1 and TRBJ2-1; D may be TRBD2 (5 bases). V was cut by 7 bases and J by 3 bases, with 17 bases left in between. The germline gives CDR1 SGHRS, CDR2 YFSETQ. The CDR3 has 15 amino acids. CDR3 DNA sequence: TGCGCCAGCGGCGAAGCCCCCGGGGTCTACAATGAGCAGTTCTTC. Protein sequence: CASGEAPGVYNEQFF.

V is TRBV5-5 and J is TRBJ1-3, with TRBD1 as a possible D gene (5 bases). The V and J ends lost 1 base and 0 bases respectively, with 17 bases between them. Germline values: CDR1 SGHKS, CDR2 YYEKEE (reference sequence). This CDR3 comprises 18 residues. The CDR3 DNA reads TGTGCCAGCAGCTTGCGATTCGGGGGAACTTCCTCTGGAAACACCATATATTTT. Residues: CASSLRFGGTSSGNTIYF.

This sequence joins TRBV19 and TRBJ1-5; TRBD1 aligns across 7 bases. The CDR3 extends over 15 amino acids. The germline CDR1 and CDR2 sequences are LNHDA and SQIVND (reference sequence). The trim removed 6 bases at V and 0 bases at J, leaving 5 bases unmatched. The CDR3, as DNA: TGTGCCAGTAGCCCGGACAGGAATAGCAATCAGCCCCAGCATTTT. Its protein product is CASSPDRNSNQPQHF. Full variable domain (rest looked up from reference TRBV19 and TRBJ1-5): DGGITQSPKYLFRKEGQNVTLSCEQNLNHDAMYWYRQDPGQGLRLIYYSQIVNDFQKGDIAEGYSVSREKKESFPLTVTSAQKNPTAFYLCASSPDRNSNQPQHFGDGTRLSIL.

The rearrangement links TRBV5-1 to TRBJ1-1; 8 bases are shared with TRBD1. The CDR3 runs to 16 residues. Germline V gene data show CDR1 as SGHRS and CDR2 as YFSETQ. Trimming took 2 bases from V and 0 from J; bases not matched to a gene: 6. The CDR3 sequence: CASSFATGVLNTEAFF. The CDR3 region has the DNA TGCGCCAGCAGCTTCGCGACAGGGGTGCTGAACACTGAAGCTTTCTTT. Supplemented by reference TRBV5-1 and TRBJ1-1, the full variable domain reads KAGVTQTPRYLIKTRGQQVTLSCSPISGHRSVSWYQQTPGQGLQFLFEYFSETQRNKGNFPGRFSGRQFSNSRSEMNVSTLELGDSALYLCASSFATGVLNTEAFFGQGTRLTVV.